Given below is one T cell receptor beta chain in context. This sample is part of a study of long-term antiretroviral therapy in people with HIV. The study drew at least one pre-ART and at least two post-ART PBMC samples from every donor. The CDR3 length is 14 residues. At the survey level, the v3.0 immunoSEQ assay was run. Sequencing targeted roughly 35,000-50,000 T-cell genomes per sample. The data were produced by immunoSEQ multiplex PCR, yet TCRdb's version contains in-frame clones alone and is incomplete. The table includes about 27,000 clones, roughly 82% detected once. The rearrangement links TRBV21-1 to TRBJ2-7; the table's TRBD1 call for D was not verified on the DNA. TRBV21-1 is marked as a pseudogene. This clonotype originated in a man aged 18 to 35 with HIV. This specimen consisted of unsorted PBMCs, obtained 0.8 years before starting antiretroviral therapy. CDR3 amino acids: CAIEDREAPYEQYF. DNA of the CDR3: TGTGCCATAGAGGACAGGGAGGCTCCCTACGAGCAGTACTTC.